This T cell receptor beta chain was captured by sequencing in a study of blood T cell repertoires in COVID-19. Here immunoSEQ multiplex PCR was the method, and the copy in TCRdb shows in-frame clones only, minus some. Of 300,000 to 350,000 clones in the sample, approximately 88% are singletons; the top ten hold 1.5% to 2%. This CDR3 has 15 amino acids. V was trimmed by 1 base and J by 4 bases, leaving 13 bases between them. In germline, CDR1 is MGHRA, CDR2 YSYEKL. The material sequenced was peripheral blood. The sequence derives from a woman aged 25 to 39 with COVID-19, enrolled during active disease. V and J are TRBV4-1 and TRBJ1-2; TRBD1 is a possible D gene (5 bases). This chain's CDR3 is CASSQAGILSYGYTF. CDR3 nucleotides: TGCGCCAGCAGCCAAGCAGGGATTCTCAGCTATGGCTACACCTTC.